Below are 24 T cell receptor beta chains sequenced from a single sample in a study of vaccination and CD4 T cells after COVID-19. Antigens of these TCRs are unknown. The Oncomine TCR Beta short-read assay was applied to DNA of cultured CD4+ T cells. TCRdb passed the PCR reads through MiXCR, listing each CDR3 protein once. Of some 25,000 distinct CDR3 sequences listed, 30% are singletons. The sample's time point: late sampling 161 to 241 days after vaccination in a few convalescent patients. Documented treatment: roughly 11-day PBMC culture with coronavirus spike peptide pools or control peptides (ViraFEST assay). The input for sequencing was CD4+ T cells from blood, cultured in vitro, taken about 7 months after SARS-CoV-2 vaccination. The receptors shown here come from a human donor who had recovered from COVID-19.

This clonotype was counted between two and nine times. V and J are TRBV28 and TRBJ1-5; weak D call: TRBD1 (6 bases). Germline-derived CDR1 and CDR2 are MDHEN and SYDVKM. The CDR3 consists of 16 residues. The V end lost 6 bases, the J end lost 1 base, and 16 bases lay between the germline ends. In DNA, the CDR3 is TGTGCCAGCAGCCCCTTGAGGGGGGCCAGCAATCAGCCCCAGCATTTT. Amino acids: CASSPLRGASNQPQHF.

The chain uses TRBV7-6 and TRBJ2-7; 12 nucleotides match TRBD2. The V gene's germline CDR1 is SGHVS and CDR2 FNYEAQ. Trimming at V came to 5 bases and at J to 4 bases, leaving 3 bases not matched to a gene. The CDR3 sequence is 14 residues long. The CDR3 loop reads CASSATSGSYEQYF. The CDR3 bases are TGTGCCAGCAGCGCGACTAGCGGGAGTTACGAGCAGTACTTC.

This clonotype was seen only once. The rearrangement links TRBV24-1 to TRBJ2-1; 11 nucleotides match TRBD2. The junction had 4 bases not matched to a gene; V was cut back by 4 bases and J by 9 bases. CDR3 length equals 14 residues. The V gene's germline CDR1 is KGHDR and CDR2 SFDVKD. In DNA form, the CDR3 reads TGTGCCACCAGTGAGGGACTAGCGGCAGGTGAGCAGTTCTTC. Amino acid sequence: CATSEGLAAGEQFF.

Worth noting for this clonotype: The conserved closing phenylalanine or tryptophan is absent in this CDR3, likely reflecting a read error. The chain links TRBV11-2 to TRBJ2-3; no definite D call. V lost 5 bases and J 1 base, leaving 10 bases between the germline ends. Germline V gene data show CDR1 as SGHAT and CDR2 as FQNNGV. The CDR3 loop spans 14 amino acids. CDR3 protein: CASSARSGTDTQYL. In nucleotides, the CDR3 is TGTGCCAGCAGCGCACGGTCGGGCACAGATACGCAGTATCTT.

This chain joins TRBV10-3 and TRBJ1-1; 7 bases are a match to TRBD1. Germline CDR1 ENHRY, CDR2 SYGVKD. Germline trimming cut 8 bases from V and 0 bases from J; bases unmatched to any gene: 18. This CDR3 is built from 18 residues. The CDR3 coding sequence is TGTGCCATCGGACGCGCGGACAGGCCTCCAGGTTTGAACACTGAAGCTTTCTTT. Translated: CAIGRADRPPGLNTEAFF.

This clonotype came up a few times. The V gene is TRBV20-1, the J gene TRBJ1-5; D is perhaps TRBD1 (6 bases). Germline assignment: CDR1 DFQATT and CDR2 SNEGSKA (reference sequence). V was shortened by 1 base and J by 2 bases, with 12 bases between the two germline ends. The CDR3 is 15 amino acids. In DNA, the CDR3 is TGCAGTGCTAGAGTGGGCAGGGGTGGCAATCAGCCCCAGCATTTT. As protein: CSARVGRGGNQPQHF.

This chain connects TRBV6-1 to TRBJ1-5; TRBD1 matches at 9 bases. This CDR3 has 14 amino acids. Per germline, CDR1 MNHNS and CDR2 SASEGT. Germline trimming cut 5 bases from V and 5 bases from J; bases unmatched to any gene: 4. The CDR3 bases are TGTGCCAGCAGTCTCAGGACAGGGGATCAGCCCCAGCATTTT. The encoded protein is CASSLRTGDQPQHF.

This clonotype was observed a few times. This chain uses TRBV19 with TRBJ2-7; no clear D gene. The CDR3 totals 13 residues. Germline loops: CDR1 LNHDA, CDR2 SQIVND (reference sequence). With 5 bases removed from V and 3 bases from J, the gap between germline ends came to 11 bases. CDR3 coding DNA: TGTGCCAGTAGTCTCGGCATCAACTACGAGCAGTACTTC. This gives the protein CASSLGINYEQYF.

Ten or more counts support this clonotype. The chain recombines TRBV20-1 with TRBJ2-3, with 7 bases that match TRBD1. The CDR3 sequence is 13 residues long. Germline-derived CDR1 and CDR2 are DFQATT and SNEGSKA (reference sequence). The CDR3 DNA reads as TGCAGATCGAGGGGGCCCAACACAGATACGCAGTATTTT. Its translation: CRSRGPNTDTQYF.

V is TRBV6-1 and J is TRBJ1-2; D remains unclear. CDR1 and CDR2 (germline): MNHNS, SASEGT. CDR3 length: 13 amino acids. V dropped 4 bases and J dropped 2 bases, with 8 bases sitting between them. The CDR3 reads CASSAGLNYGYTF. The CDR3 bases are TGTGCCAGCAGTGCCGGCCTGAACTATGGCTACACCTTC.

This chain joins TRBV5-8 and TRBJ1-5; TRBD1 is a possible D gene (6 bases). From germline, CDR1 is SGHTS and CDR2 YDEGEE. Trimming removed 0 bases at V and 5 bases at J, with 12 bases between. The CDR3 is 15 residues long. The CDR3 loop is CASSLGGGRHQPQHF. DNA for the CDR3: TGTGCCAGCAGCTTGGGCGGGGGGCGCCATCAGCCCCAGCATTTT.

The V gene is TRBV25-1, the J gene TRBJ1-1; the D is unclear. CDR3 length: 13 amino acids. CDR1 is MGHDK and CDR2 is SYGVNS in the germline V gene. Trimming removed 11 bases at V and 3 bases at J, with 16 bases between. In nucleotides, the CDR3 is TGTGCCGTCGGTGGGGAAAGGCACACTGAAGCTTTCTTT. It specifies CAVGGERHTEAFF. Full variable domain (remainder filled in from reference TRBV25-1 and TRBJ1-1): EADIYQTPRYLVIGTGKKITLECSQTMGHDKMYWYQQDPGMELHLIHYSYGVNSTEKGDLSSESTVSRIRTEHFPLTLESARPSHTSQYLCAVGGERHTEAFFGQGTRLTVV.

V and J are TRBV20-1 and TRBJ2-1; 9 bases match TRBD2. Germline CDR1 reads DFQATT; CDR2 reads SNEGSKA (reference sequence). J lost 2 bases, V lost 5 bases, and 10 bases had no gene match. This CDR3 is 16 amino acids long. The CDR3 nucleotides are TGCAGTGCTGAGGAAGCGACTAGCGGTACCTACAATGAGCAGTTCTTC. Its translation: CSAEEATSGTYNEQFF.

The CDR3 protein is CASSWGYEAITYEQYF. The CDR3 DNA reads TGTGCCAGTAGCTGGGGGTATGAGGCGATCACCTACGAGCAGTACTTC. The chain recombines TRBV19 with TRBJ2-7, with D tentatively TRBD1 or TRBD2 (5 bases each). The germline V gene encodes CDR1 LNHDA and CDR2 SQIVND (reference sequence). CDR3 length equals 16 residues. Trimming shortened V by 6 bases and J by 2 bases, and 20 bases separated the two germline ends. Using reference TRBV19 and TRBJ2-7 for the parts outside the CDR3, the full variable domain is DGGITQSPKYLFRKEGQNVTLSCEQNLNHDAMYWYRQDPGQGLRLIYYSQIVNDFQKGDIAEGYSVSREKKESFPLTVTSAQKNPTAFYLCASSWGYEAITYEQYFGPGTRLTVT.

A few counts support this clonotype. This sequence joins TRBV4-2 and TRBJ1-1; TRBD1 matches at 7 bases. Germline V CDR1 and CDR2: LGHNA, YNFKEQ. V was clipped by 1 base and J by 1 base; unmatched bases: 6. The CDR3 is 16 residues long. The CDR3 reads CASSQGHRGRNTEAFF. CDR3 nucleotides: TGTGCCAGCAGCCAAGGTCACAGGGGTAGGAACACTGAAGCTTTCTTT.

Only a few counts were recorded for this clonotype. The CDR3 region has the DNA TGTGCCAGCAGCTTCGGGGACGCACATACGCAGTATTTT. Protein: CASSFGDAHTQYF. The chain is built from TRBV7-9 and TRBJ2-3, with D perhaps TRBD1 or TRBD2 (5 bases each). CDR1 and CDR2 (germline): SEHNR, FQNEAQ (reference sequence). Trimming took off 3 bases at V and 7 bases at J, with 11 bases between the two ends. This CDR3 comprises 13 residues.

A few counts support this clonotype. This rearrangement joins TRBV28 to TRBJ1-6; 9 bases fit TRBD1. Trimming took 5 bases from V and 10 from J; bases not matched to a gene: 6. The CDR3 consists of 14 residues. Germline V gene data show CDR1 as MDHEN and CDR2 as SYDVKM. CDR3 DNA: TGTGCCAGCAGTCCGACAGGGGGGCCCTCACCCCTCCACTTT. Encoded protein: CASSPTGGPSPLHF.

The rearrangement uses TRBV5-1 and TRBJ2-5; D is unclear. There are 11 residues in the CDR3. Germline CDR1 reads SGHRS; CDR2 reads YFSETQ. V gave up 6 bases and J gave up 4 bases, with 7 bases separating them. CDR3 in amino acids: CASILPETQYF. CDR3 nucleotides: TGCGCCAGCATCCTACCAGAGACCCAGTACTTC.

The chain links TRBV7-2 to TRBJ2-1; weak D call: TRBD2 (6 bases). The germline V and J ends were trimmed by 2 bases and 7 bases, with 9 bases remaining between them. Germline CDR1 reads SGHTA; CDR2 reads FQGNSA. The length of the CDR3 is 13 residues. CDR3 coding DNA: TGTGCCAGCAGCTTAAGCCGGGAGAATGAGCAGTTCTTC. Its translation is CASSLSRENEQFF.

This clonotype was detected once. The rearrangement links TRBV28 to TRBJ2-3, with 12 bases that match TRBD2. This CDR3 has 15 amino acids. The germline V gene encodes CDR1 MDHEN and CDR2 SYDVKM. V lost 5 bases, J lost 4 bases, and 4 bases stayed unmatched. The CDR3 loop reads CASSRLAGDADTQYF. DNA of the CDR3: TGTGCCAGCAGTCGACTAGCGGGAGACGCAGATACGCAGTATTTT.

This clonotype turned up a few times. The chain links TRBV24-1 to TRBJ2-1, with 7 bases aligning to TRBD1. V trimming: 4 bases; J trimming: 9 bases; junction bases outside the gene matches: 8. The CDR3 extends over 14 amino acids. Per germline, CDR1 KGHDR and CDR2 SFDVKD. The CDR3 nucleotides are TGTGCCACCAGTGAACCCAAGACAGGGCTTGAGCAGTTCTTC. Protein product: CATSEPKTGLEQFF.

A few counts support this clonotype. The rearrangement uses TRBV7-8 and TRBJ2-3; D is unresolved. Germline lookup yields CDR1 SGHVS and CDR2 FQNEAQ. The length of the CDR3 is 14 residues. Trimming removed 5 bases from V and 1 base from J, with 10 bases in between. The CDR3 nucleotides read TGTGCCAGCAGCAGCGACACCCGCACAGATACGCAGTATTTT. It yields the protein CASSSDTRTDTQYF.

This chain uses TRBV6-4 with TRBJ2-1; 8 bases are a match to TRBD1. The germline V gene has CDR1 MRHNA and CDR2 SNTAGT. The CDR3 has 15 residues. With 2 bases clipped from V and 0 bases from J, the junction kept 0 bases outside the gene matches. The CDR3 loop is CASSDGQGSYNEQFF. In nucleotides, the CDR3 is TGTGCCAGCAGTGACGGACAGGGCTCCTACAATGAGCAGTTCTTC.

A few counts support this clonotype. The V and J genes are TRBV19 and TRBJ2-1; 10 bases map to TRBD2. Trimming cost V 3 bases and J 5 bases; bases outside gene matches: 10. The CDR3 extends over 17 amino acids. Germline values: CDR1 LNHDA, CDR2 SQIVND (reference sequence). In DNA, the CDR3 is TGTGCCAGTAGTATGATTGAGGGACTAGCGTTTGACAATGAGCAGTTCTTC. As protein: CASSMIEGLAFDNEQFF.